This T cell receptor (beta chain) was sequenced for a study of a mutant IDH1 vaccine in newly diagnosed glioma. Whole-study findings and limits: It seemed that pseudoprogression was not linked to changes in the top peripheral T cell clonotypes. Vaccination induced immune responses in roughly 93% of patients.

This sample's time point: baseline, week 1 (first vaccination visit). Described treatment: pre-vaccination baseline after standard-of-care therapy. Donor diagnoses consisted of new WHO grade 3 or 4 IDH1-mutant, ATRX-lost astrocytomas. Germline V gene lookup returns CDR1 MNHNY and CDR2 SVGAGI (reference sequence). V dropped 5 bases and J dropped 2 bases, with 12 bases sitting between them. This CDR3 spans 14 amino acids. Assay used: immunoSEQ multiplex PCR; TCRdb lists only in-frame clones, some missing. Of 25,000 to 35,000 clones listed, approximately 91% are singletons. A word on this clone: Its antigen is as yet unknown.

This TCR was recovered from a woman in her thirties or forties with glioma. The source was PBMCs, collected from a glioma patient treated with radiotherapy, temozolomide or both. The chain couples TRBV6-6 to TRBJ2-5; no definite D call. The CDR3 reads CASSPGRTQETQYF. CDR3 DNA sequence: TGTGCCAGCAGTCCTGGACGGACGCAAGAGACCCAGTACTTC.